The text below deals with one T cell receptor beta chain. Other DNA sequences in the sample encode the same CDR3. The germline CDR1 and CDR2 sequences are KGHSH and LQKENI. V shed 4 bases and J 2 bases; nucleotides not matched to a gene: 4. This CDR3 comprises 15 residues. The data were obtained in a study of T cell responses to AZD1222 COVID-19 vaccine. Assay: immunoSEQ multiplex PCR; the TCRdb copy retains only in-frame clones and omits some. The sample yields roughly 120,000 clones, 70% to 90% seen once. This rearrangement joins TRBV18 to TRBJ2-7; 11 nucleotides agree with TRBD1. This TCR derives from an adult in good health. The starting material was peripheral blood, obtained on day 0 of AZD1222 vaccination. The CDR3 region has the DNA TGTGCCAGCTCACTCCCGGGACAGGGGGCCTACGAGCAGTACTTC. Residues: CASSLPGQGAYEQYF. The entire variable domain, with the rest obtained from reference TRBV18 and TRBJ2-7, is as follows: NAGVMQNPRHLVRRRGQEARLRCSPMKGHSHVYWYRQLPEEGLKFMVYLQKENIIDESGMPKERFSAEFPKEGPSILRIQQVVRGDSAAYFCASSLPGQGAYEQYFGPGTRLTVT.